This TCR beta chain was sequenced during a study of OX40 agonist ivuxolimab in advanced cancers. About the study: There were three patients with partial responses, one having hepatocellular carcinoma and two cutaneous melanoma.

Germline V gene sequence: CDR1 SGHDT, CDR2 YYEEEE. V shed 0 bases and J shed 0 bases, with 12 bases lying between them. The CDR3 sequence is 16 residues long. Data came from immunoSEQ multiplex PCR; TCRdb stores just in-frame clones and leaves some out. The data show more than 50,000 clones, approximately 79% seen once. Source: CD4+ or CD8+ T cells sorted from blood, taken in a trial of the OX40 agonist ivuxolimab. This chain uses TRBV5-6 with TRBJ1-1, with D tentatively TRBD1 (5 bases). This TCR came from an adult with an advanced solid tumor such as melanoma, head and neck, liver or kidney cancer. CDR3 sequence (DNA): TGTGCCAGCAGCTTGGCTTCCAGGGACGTGAACACTGAAGCTTTCTTT. Translated, it gives CASSLASRDVNTEAFF.